The present TCR beta chain was sequenced within a study of control samples from healthy donors and cancer patients. Method: immunoSEQ multiplex PCR; TCRdb's copy keeps in-frame clones and lacks some. The sample includes around 200,000 clones, about 93% of them seen just once. CDR3 size: 13 residues. V was clipped by 2 bases and J by 5 bases, with 7 bases between them. Per the germline V gene, CDR1 is KGHDR and CDR2 is SFDVKD. The rearrangement uses TRBV24-1 and TRBJ2-3; D is undetermined. Specimen: blood. The TCR originated in a man between 18 and 35 years old in good health. The CDR3 sequence: CATSDSQKDTQYF. Written as DNA, the CDR3 is TGTGCCACCAGTGATTCCCAGAAAGATACGCAGTATTTT.